These 14 T cell receptor beta chains came from one sample sequenced in a study of CD8+ T cells in alopecia areata (dated by TCRdb to the late 2010s). Library generation was performed with the immunoSEQ multiplex PCR assay. To provide template for TCR sequencing, every sample had RNA extracted and reverse transcribed into cDNA. The table was pulled from immuneACCESS by TCRdb, which kept in-frame rearrangements only. Such tables lose some clones; where checked, under half of the loss comes from unresolved V genes, and the rest has no known cause. Here the sample has around 100,000 clones; 55% to 75% occur a single time. Around 17% of the sample goes to the ten largest clones. The treatment or condition label here, explained by the study, means: oral pan-JAK inhibitor, 5-10 mg twice daily. This specimen was CD8+ T cells sorted from blood, taken at approximately week 60, from a patient treated with tofacitinib. These receptors were collected from a human donor with alopecia areata.

On this clone itself: Other DNA variants within this sample encode the same CDR3. This chain joins TRBV2 and TRBJ2-7; D tentatively reads TRBD1 or TRBD2 (5 bases each). The CDR3 consists of 14 residues. Trimming shortened V by 8 bases and J by 1 base, and 15 bases separated the two germline ends. Germline-derived CDR1 and CDR2 are SNHLY and FYNNEI. In nucleotides, the CDR3 is TGTGCCAGCGCCGGGACGGGGAGATCCTACGAGCAGTACTTC. Translating gives CASAGTGRSYEQYF.

This clone has only a few counts. This sequence joins TRBV4-1 and TRBJ2-5; TRBD2 is a possible D gene (5 bases). The CDR3 is made up of 14 amino acids. V was cut by 4 bases and J by 3 bases, with 12 bases left in between. Germline V lookup: CDR1 MGHRA, CDR2 YSYEKL. CDR3 loop: CASSLRTREETQYF. Here the CDR3 DNA reads TGCGCCAGCAGCCTTCGAACTAGGGAAGAGACCCAGTACTTC.

This clone was picked up a small number of times. This sequence joins TRBV6-4 and TRBJ2-5; D may correspond to TRBD1 or TRBD2 (6 bases each). Deletions cut 2 bases from V and 5 bases from J, with 15 bases between. The CDR3 spans 15 residues. Germline V gene data show CDR1 as MRHNA and CDR2 as SNTAGT. The CDR3 region has the DNA TGTGCCAGCAGTGACAAGTCCGGGGGCATGGAGACCCAGTACTTC. Encoded protein: CASSDKSGGMETQYF.

The chain has TRBV7-9 and TRBJ2-1; TRBD2 agrees at 7 bases. There are 16 residues in the CDR3. The germline V gene has CDR1 SEHNR and CDR2 FQNEAQ (reference sequence). Unmatched junction bases numbered 6, after V lost 1 base and J lost 3 bases. The CDR3 region has the DNA TGTGCCAGCAGCTTAGGTCCAGCGGGAATCTACAATGAGCAGTTCTTC. This gives the protein CASSLGPAGIYNEQFF.

The chain carries TRBV28 and TRBJ2-5, with unresolved D. CDR1 MDHEN and CDR2 SYDVKM come from the germline V gene. The CDR3 is 14 amino acids. Trimming took 6 bases from V and 0 from J, leaving 11 bases between them. The CDR3 spells CASRGSENQETQYF. As DNA, the CDR3 is TGTGCCAGCAGGGGATCAGAGAACCAAGAGACCCAGTACTTC.

This CDR3 reads CASRRDRDHGYTF. CDR3 DNA: TGTGCCAGCAGGCGCGACAGGGACCATGGCTACACCTTC. The chain carries TRBV6-5 and TRBJ1-2; 7 nucleotides line up with TRBD1. CDR1 is MNHEY, CDR2 SVGAGI, per germline. J gave up 6 bases and V 6 bases, and 7 bases lay outside the gene matches. This CDR3 has 13 residues.

In its sample, this clone was seen a few times. J is TRBJ2-5 and V is TRBV9; D perhaps matches TRBD2 (6 bases). Trimming shortened V by 0 bases and J by 4 bases, and 13 bases separated the two germline ends. Germline values: CDR1 SGDLS, CDR2 YYNGEE. The CDR3 has 15 residues. The CDR3: CASSVESARGETQYF. The CDR3 DNA sequence: TGTGCCAGCAGCGTAGAATCGGCGCGGGGAGAGACCCAGTACTTC.

This clone was seen a handful of times. The J gene is TRBJ2-3, the V gene TRBV4-1; unclear D gene. The ends were cut back, 1 base at V and 0 bases at J, with 8 bases in the middle. Germline V gives CDR1 MGHRA, CDR2 YSYEKL. The CDR3 loop spans 15 amino acids. The CDR3 loop reads CASSQASRSTDTQYF. DNA of the CDR3: TGCGCCAGCAGCCAAGCCTCTAGAAGCACAGATACGCAGTATTTT.

V is TRBV6-5 and J is TRBJ2-1; tentative D call: TRBD1 (6 bases). The V and J ends lost 1 base and 7 bases respectively, with 14 bases between them. The length of the CDR3 is 15 residues. Per germline, CDR1 MNHEY and CDR2 SVGAGI. This CDR3 is CASSYFDRQGNEQFF. CDR3 nucleotides: TGTGCCAGCAGTTACTTCGACCGGCAGGGGAATGAGCAGTTCTTC.

The chain joins TRBV27 to TRBJ1-2; the match to TRBD1 covers 8 bases. CDR1 MNHEY and CDR2 SMNVEV come from the germline V gene (reference sequence). CDR3 length equals 15 residues. V shed 2 bases, J shed 3 bases, and the junction held 5 bases outside the gene matches. CDR3: CASSLGQGNYYGYTF. The DNA for the CDR3 is TGTGCCAGCAGTTTAGGACAGGGAAACTACTATGGCTACACCTTC.

This clone was found once. J is TRBJ1-1 and V is TRBV2; 8 nucleotides agree with TRBD1. The CDR3 contains 10 residues. Germline V gene lookup returns CDR1 SNHLY and CDR2 FYNNEI. V shed 10 bases and J 11 bases; nucleotides not matched to a gene: 6. The CDR3 DNA sequence: TGTGCCATCAGCAGACAGGGGGCTTTCTTT. This codes for CAISRQGAFF.

This clone came up a few times. The same CDR3 is also encoded by other DNA sequences in this sample. The chain carries TRBV7-9 and TRBJ2-1; D is unresolved. The CDR3 sequence is 14 residues long. V was cut by 0 bases and J by 0 bases, with 3 bases left in between. Per germline, CDR1 SEHNR and CDR2 FQNEAQ (reference sequence). The CDR3 DNA is TGTGCCAGCAGCTTAGCGGGCTCCTACAATGAGCAGTTCTTC. Its translation: CASSLAGSYNEQFF. The entire variable domain, with the rest obtained from reference TRBV7-9 and TRBJ2-1, is as follows: DTGVSQNPRHKITKRGQNVTFRCDPISEHNRLYWYRQTLGQGPEFLTYFQNEAQLEKSRLLSDRFSAERPKGSFSTLEIQRTEQGDSAMYLCASSLAGSYNEQFFGPGTRLTVL.

The rearrangement links TRBV29-1 to TRBJ1-1; TRBD1 matches 10 bases. Per germline, CDR1 SQVTM and CDR2 ANQGSEA. The ends lost 7 bases at V and 4 bases at J; junction bases unmatched: 9. The CDR3 runs to 14 residues. CDR3 residues: CSGGDRGRSTEAFF. The CDR3 DNA reads as TGCAGCGGCGGGGACAGGGGTAGGAGCACTGAAGCTTTCTTT.

This clone showed up just a few times. The gene calls are TRBV7-9 and TRBJ1-1; the D is unclear. Trimming pared 4 bases from V and 1 base from J, leaving 10 bases between. The CDR3 length is 14 residues. The V gene's germline CDR1 is SEHNR and CDR2 FQNEAQ (reference sequence). CDR3 nucleotide sequence: TGTGCCAGCAGCTCCCCTGGAGGGAACACTGAAGCTTTCTTT. This encodes CASSSPGGNTEAFF.